These 17 T cell receptor beta chains were all obtained from the same sample, sequenced in a study of T cell changes during pregnancy in multiple sclerosis (dated by TCRdb to the late 2010s). Libraries were constructed by the immunoSEQ multiplex PCR assay. TCRdb mirrors the immuneACCESS table, restricted to in-frame sequences. Some clones are absent from its copies; in checked studies, under half trace to an unresolved V gene, and the reason for the others is unknown. The sample table lists more than 90,000 clones, 75% to 95% of them with a count of one. The top ten constitute approximately 3.4% of the sample. The sequencing used peripheral blood, collected in the second trimester of pregnancy. The receptor source for this set is a female donor with multiple sclerosis, enrolled in a pregnancy study.

The DNA for the CDR3 is TGCGCCAGCAGCCCGTCAGCGGGAGTTTACGAGCAGTACTTC. It specifies CASSPSAGVYEQYF. V is TRBV5-1 and J is TRBJ2-7; 8 bases map to TRBD2. This CDR3 comprises 14 residues. Germline CDR1 SGHRS, CDR2 YFSETQ. With V trimmed by 4 bases and J by 4 bases, 7 bases remained unmatched.

This clone was recorded once. The V gene is TRBV5-1, the J gene TRBJ2-1; 9 bases line up with TRBD2. Trimming at V came to 0 bases and at J to 7 bases, leaving 8 bases not matched to a gene. CDR3 length: 16 residues. Germline values: CDR1 SGHRS, CDR2 YFSETQ. CDR3 coding DNA: TGCGCCAGCAGCTTGGTAGCGGGAGTGATTAGAAATGAGCAGTTCTTC. Amino acid sequence: CASSLVAGVIRNEQFF.

CDR3 nucleotide sequence: TGCGCCAGCAGCTTGCTCTCGGGTGCCTACGAGCAGTACTTC. Translating it yields CASSLLSGAYEQYF. The chain is built from TRBV5-1 and TRBJ2-7; no clear D. Germline CDR1 is SGHRS and CDR2 is YFSETQ. The V and J ends lost 1 base and 2 bases respectively, with 10 bases between them. The CDR3 is 14 amino acids.

The chain has TRBV5-5 and TRBJ1-2; TRBD1 agrees at 7 bases. Germline V gene lookup returns CDR1 SGHKS and CDR2 YYEKEE (reference sequence). The CDR3 is 15 amino acids. V was pared by 0 bases and J by 4 bases, with 6 bases of the junction left unmatched. The CDR3 spells CASSLAGDSTYGYTF. Written as DNA, the CDR3 is TGTGCCAGCAGCTTGGCCGGGGACAGTACCTATGGCTACACCTTC.

The chain uses TRBV5-1 and TRBJ2-3; 12 bases fit TRBD1. J was trimmed by 4 bases and V by 3 bases; bases with no gene match: 9. The CDR3 length is 17 residues. Germline loops: CDR1 SGHRS, CDR2 YFSETQ. The CDR3 nucleotides read TGCGCCAGCAGCTGGCGGCCGGGACAGGGGGCAGCAGATACGCAGTATTTT. Translated, it gives CASSWRPGQGAADTQYF.

On this clone itself: One junction end disagrees with the germline gene, perhaps due to a read error. The rearrangement joins TRBV7-7 to TRBJ2-5; 10 bases are shared with TRBD2. CDR1 is SSHAT and CDR2 is FNYEAQ in the germline V gene (reference sequence). The CDR3 contains 15 residues. CDR3 bases: TGTGCTAGCAGCAGGGTAGCGGGAGGTCAAGAGACCCAGTACTTC. This translates into CASSRVAGGQETQYF.

This sequence joins TRBV5-1 and TRBJ1-3; 8 positions match TRBD1. The V segment lost 0 bases and the J segment 8 bases; nucleotides outside the gene matches: 7. The CDR3 sequence is 15 residues long. Germline CDR1 reads SGHRS; CDR2 reads YFSETQ. CDR3 sequence: CASSLGTGYEDTIYF. The CDR3 bases are TGCGCCAGCAGCTTGGGGACAGGGTATGAGGACACCATATATTTT.

J is TRBJ2-5 and V is TRBV10-3; TRBD2 might be the D (6 bases). With 10 bases removed from V and 5 bases from J, the gap between germline ends came to 23 bases. CDR3 length equals 15 residues. CDR1 is ENHRY, CDR2 SYGVKD, per germline. Here the CDR3 reads CATSFGGGLGETQYF. The CDR3 bases are TGTGCCACCTCGTTCGGAGGAGGGCTTGGGGAGACCCAGTACTTC.

The chain is built from TRBV7-6 and TRBJ2-1; D is ambiguous. The CDR3 extends over 13 amino acids. Germline V gives CDR1 SGHVS, CDR2 FNYEAQ. V lost 1 base, J lost 12 bases, and 13 bases lay in between. The CDR3 region is CASSLDDRGGQFF. DNA of the CDR3: TGTGCCAGCAGCTTAGATGACCGCGGCGGGCAGTTCTTC.

The chain combines TRBV28 with TRBJ2-7; TRBD1 matches at 7 bases. The CDR3 length is 15 residues. Looked up from germline, CDR1 is MDHEN and CDR2 is SYDVKM. Losses at the gene ends were 3 bases for V and 2 bases for J; bases not matched to a gene: 7. CDR3 amino acids: CASSLVNRGTYEQYF. Here the CDR3 DNA reads TGTGCCAGCAGTTTGGTTAACAGGGGCACCTACGAGCAGTACTTC.

CDR3 region: CASSPRQDNLAKNIQYF. CDR3 nucleotide sequence: TGTGCCAGCAGCCCAAGGCAGGACAACCTAGCCAAAAACATTCAGTACTTC. This sequence joins TRBV7-9 and TRBJ2-4, with D possibly being TRBD1 (5 bases). The CDR3 length is 17 residues. From germline, CDR1 is SEHNR and CDR2 FQNEAQ (reference sequence). Deletions cut 5 bases from V and 0 bases from J, with 17 bases between.

V usage is TRBV6-5 and J usage is TRBJ2-7; D possibly corresponds to TRBD2 (5 bases). Germline assignment: CDR1 MNHEY and CDR2 SVGAGI. V lost 5 bases and J lost 1, with 12 bases in between. The length of the CDR3 is 14 residues. DNA for the CDR3: TGTGCCAGCAGTGTGATATGGAGGTCCTACGAGCAGTACTTC. Amino acids: CASSVIWRSYEQYF.

The CDR3 nucleotides are TGTGCCAGTCGACCCTTCAGGGCTACAACCTCTGGAAACACCATATATTTT. Translating it yields CASRPFRATTSGNTIYF. The chain employs TRBV19 and TRBJ1-3, with D possibly matching TRBD1 (5 bases). V was pared by 8 bases and J by 0 bases, with 20 bases between. This CDR3 spans 17 amino acids. Per germline, CDR1 LNHDA and CDR2 SQIVND (reference sequence).

The gene calls are TRBV11-2 and TRBJ2-7, with TRBD1 as a possible D gene (5 bases). The CDR3 covers 14 residues. V was shortened by 7 bases and J by 2 bases, with 15 bases between the two germline ends. Germline loops: CDR1 SGHAT, CDR2 FQNNGV. CDR3 protein: CASKWGRSAYEQYF. CDR3 coding DNA: TGTGCCAGCAAGTGGGGCAGATCGGCCTACGAGCAGTACTTC.

This clone has just one count. This chain uses TRBV5-8 with TRBJ2-4, with a possible D match to TRBD1 (5 bases). CDR1 and CDR2 (germline): SGHTS, YDEGEE. The CDR3 has 18 amino acids. The V gene lost 2 bases and the J gene lost 2 bases, with 20 bases spanning the gap. CDR3 loop: CASSLTLMRMGPKNIQYF. The CDR3, as DNA: TGTGCCAGCAGCTTAACCCTGATGAGGATGGGGCCCAAAAACATTCAGTACTTC.

The CDR3 is CASSQDLERVEAFF. In DNA, the CDR3 is TGTGCCAGCAGCCAAGATCTCGAACGGGTTGAAGCTTTCTTT. The rearrangement joins TRBV4-2 to TRBJ1-1; D call uncertain. This CDR3 has 14 amino acids. Germline values: CDR1 LGHNA, CDR2 YNFKEQ. The V gene lost 0 bases and the J gene lost 7 bases, with 12 bases spanning the gap.

This rearrangement joins TRBV9 to TRBJ2-1, with 12 nucleotides matching TRBD2. In germline, CDR1 is SGDLS, CDR2 YYNGEE. V trimming: 3 bases; J trimming: 5 bases; junction bases outside the gene matches: 6. This CDR3 region has 16 residues. CDR3 coding DNA: TGTGCCAGCAGCGGGACTAGCGGGATTCTACACAATGAGCAGTTCTTC. Translated: CASSGTSGILHNEQFF.